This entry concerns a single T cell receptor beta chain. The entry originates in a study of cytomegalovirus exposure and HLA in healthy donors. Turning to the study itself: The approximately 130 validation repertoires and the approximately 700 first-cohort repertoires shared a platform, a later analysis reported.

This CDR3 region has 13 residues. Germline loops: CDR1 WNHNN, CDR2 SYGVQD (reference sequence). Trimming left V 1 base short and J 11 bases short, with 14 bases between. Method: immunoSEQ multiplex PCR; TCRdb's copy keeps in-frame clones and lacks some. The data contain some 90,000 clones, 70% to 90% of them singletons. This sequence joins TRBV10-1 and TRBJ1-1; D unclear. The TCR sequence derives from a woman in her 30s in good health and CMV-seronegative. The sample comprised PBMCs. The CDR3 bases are TGCGCCAGCAGTGAGTATGCCGCGTCTCGGGCTTTCTTT. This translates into CASSEYAASRAFF.